This TCR beta chain was documented in a study of a mutant IDH1 vaccine in newly diagnosed glioma. About the study: Beforehand, treatment had been radiotherapy, temozolomide, or both; the majority received both.

Repertoires were generated with immunoSEQ multiplex PCR, while TCRdb's copy carries only in-frame clones and drops some. Of about 55,000 clones in the sample, 84% were seen once. Noted time point: week 35, safety follow-up. Every single dose of the vaccine, 300 ug of mutant IDH1 20-mer peptide, came with topical imiquimod. In germline, CDR1 is SGHVS, CDR2 FQNEAQ. This CDR3 comprises 14 residues. V lost 7 bases and J lost 4; bases outside the gene matches: 7. This clone was seen more than once but under ten times. Its specificity is not known. The V gene is TRBV7-8, the J gene TRBJ1-5, with 7 nucleotides matching TRBD1. This material consisted of PBMCs, taken from a glioma patient whose treatment included an IDH1 peptide vaccine. This clonotype originated in a woman aged 18-29 years with glioma. The CDR3 here is CASTRGPGNQPQHF. The CDR3 DNA is TGTGCCAGCACGAGGGGGCCAGGAAATCAGCCCCAGCATTTT.